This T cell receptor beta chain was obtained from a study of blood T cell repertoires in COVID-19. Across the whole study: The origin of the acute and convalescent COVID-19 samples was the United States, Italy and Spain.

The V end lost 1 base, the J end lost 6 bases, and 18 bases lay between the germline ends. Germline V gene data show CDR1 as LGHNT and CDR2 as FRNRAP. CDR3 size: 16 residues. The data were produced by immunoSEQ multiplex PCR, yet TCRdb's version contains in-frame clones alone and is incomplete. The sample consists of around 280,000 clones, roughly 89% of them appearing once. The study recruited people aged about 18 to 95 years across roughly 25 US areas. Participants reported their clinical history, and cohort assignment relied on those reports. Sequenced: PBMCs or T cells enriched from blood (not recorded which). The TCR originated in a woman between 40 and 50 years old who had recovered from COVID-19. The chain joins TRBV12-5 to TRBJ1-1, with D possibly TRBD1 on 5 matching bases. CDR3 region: CASGLAADSEIPEAFF. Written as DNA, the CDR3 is TGTGCTAGTGGTTTGGCGGCCGACAGTGAGATCCCTGAAGCTTTCTTT.